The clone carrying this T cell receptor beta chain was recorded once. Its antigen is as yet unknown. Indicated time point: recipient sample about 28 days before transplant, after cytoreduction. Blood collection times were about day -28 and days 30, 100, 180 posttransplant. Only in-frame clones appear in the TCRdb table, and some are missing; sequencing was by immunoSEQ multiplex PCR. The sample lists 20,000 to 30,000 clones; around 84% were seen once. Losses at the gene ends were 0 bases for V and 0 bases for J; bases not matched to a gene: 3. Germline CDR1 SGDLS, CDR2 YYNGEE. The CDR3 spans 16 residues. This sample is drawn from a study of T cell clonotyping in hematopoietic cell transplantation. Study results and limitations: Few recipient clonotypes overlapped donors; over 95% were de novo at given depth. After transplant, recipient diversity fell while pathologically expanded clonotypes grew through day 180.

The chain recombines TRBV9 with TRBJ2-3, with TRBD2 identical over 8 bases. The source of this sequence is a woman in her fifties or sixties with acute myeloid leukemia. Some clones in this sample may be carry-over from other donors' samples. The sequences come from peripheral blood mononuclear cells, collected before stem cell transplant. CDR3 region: CASSVVPSGSTDTQYF. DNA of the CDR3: TGTGCCAGCAGCGTAGTTCCTAGCGGGAGCACAGATACGCAGTATTTT. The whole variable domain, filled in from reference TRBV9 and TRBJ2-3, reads DSGVTQTPKHLITATGQRVTLRCSPRSGDLSVYWYQQSLDQGLQFLIQYYNGEERAKGNILERFSAQQFPDLHSELNLSSLELGDSALYFCASSVVPSGSTDTQYFGPGTRLTVL.